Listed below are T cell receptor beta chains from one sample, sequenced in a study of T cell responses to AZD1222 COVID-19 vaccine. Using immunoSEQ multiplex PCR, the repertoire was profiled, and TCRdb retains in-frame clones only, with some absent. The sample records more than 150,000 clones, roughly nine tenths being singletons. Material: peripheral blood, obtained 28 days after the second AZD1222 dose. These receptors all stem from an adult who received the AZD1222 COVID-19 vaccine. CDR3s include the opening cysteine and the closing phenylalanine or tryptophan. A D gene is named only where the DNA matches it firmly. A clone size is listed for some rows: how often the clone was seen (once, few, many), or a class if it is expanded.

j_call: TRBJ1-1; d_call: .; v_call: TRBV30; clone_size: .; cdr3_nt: TGTGCCTGGAGTGTAGTCCGGGAAGCTTTCTTT; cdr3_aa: CAWSVVREAFF
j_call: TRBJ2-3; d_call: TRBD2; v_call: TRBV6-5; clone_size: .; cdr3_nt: TGTGCCAGCAGTCAACTAGCGGGAGCGCCAGATACGCAGTATTTT; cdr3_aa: CASSQLAGAPDTQYF
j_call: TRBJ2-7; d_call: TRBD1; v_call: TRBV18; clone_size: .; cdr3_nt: TGTGCCAGCTCCCTTCTAGGACAGGGGAATGGGTACGAGCAGTACTTC; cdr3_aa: CASSLLGQGNGYEQYF
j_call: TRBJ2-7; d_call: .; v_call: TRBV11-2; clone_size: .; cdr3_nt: TGTGCCAGCAGCTCCCGCTCCTACGAGCAGTACTTC; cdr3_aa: CASSSRSYEQYF
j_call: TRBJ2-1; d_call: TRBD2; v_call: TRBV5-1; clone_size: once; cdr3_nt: TGCGCCAGCAGCAAGGGACTAGCGGGGGTTTACAATGAGCAGTTCTTC; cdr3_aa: CASSKGLAGVYNEQFF
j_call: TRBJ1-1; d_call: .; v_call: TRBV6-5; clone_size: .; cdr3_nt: TGTGCCAGCATTCCAACCAGGAGGGACACTGAAGCTTTCTTT; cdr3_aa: CASIPTRRDTEAFF
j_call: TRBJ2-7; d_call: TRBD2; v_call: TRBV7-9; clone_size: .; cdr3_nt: TGTGCCAGCAGCCTAGGACTAGCGGGAGCCAACGAGCAGTACTTC; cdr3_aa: CASSLGLAGANEQYF
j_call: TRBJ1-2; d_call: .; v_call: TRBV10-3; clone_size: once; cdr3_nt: TGTGCCATCAGTGTTAATTCGCTACAGGTGTCCGGCTACACCTTC; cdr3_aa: CAISVNSLQVSGYTF
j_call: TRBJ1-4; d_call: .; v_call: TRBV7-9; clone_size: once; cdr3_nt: TGTGCCAGCAGCTTAGGGGTCAGCGCAACTAATGAAAAACTGTTTTTT; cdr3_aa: CASSLGVSATNEKLFF
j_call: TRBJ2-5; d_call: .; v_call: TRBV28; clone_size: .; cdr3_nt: TGTGCCAGCAGTACCCTGACAGTATCAAGGGGGACCCAGTACTTC; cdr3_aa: CASSTLTVSRGTQYF
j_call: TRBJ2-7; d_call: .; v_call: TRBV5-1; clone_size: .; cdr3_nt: TGCGCCAGCAGCGGAACGACTAGAAGGGGCGAGCAGTACTTC; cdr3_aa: CASSGTTRRGEQYF
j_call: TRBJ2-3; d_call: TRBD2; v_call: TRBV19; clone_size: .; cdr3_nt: TGTGCCAGCCTGGCGGCGGGAGGGGATACGCAGTATTTT; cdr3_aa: CASLAAGGDTQYF
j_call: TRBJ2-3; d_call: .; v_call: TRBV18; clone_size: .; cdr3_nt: TGTGCCAGCTCACCACCGTGGGCTGGGGGCACAGATACGCAGTATTTT; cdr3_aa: CASSPPWAGGTDTQYF
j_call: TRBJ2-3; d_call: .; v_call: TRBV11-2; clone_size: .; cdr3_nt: TGTGCCAGCAGCTCAGGGATGAGCCATACAGATACGCAGTATTTT; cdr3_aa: CASSSGMSHTDTQYF
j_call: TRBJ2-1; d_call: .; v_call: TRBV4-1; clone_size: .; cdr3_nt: TGCGCCAGCAGCCAAGTGGCCAGCCATGAGCAGTTCTTC; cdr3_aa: CASSQVASHEQFF
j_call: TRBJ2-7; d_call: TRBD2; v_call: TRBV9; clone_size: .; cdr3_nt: TGTGCCAGCAGCGTGGGGCTAGCGGGCGCCTACGAGCAGTACTTC; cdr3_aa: CASSVGLAGAYEQYF
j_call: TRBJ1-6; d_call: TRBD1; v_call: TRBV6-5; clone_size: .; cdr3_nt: TGTGCCAGCAGTCTAGACAGGGGTAATTCACCCCTCCACTTT; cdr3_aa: CASSLDRGNSPLHF
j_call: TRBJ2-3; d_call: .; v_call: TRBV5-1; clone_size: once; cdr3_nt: TGCGCCAGCAGCTTGGACAGGCCGGATACGCAGTATTTT; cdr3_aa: CASSLDRPDTQYF
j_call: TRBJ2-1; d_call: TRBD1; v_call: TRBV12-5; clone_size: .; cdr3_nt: TGTGCTAGTGGTTTGGTACAGGACAGGGGGGATGAGCAGTTCTTC; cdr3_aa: CASGLVQDRGDEQFF
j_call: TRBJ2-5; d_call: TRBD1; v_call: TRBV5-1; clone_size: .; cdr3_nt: TGCGCCAGCAGCTGGGGGACAGGGGATTCTGAGACCCAGTACTTC; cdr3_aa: CASSWGTGDSETQYF
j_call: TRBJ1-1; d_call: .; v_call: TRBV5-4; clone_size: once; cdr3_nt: TGTGCCAGCAGCTGGAGGACTGGGGGGAGCACTGAAGCTTTCTTT; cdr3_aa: CASSWRTGGSTEAFF
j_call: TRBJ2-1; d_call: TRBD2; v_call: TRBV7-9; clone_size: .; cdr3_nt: TGTGCCAGCAGCCCCTACCTCCCCCTAGCGGACCGCTCCTACAATGAGCAGTTCTTC; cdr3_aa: CASSPYLPLADRSYNEQFF
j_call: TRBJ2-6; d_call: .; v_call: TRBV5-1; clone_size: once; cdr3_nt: TGCGCCAGCAGCCCATTTCCCCTTCTCTCTGGGGCCAACGTCCTGACTTTC; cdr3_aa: CASSPFPLLSGANVLTF
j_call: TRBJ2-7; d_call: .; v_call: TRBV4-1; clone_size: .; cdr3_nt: TGCGCCAGCAGCCAAGATCGCCAGCAGCTCGAGCAGTACTTC; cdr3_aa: CASSQDRQQLEQYF
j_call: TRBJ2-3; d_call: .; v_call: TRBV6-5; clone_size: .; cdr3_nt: TGTGGCACCGCTAGCGATACGCAGTATTTT; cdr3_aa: CGTASDTQYF
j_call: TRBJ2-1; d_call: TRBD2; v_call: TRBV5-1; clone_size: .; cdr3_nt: TGCGCCAGCAGCCCCGAAAGGGGGAGCGGGAGAGTGTCCTACAATGAGCAGTTCTTC; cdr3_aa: CASSPERGSGRVSYNEQFF
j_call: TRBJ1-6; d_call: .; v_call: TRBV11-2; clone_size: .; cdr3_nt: TGTGCCAGCAAAGTGAGCTCCTATAATTCACCCCTCCACTTT; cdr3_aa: CASKVSSYNSPLHF
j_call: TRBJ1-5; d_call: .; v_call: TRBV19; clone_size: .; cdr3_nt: TGTGCCGCGGGGTGGCCCCAGCATTTT; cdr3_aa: CAAGWPQHF
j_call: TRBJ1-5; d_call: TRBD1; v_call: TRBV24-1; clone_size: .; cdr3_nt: TGTGCCACCAGTGACCCTTCCGACAGGGGTGGCAATCAGCCCCAGCATTTT; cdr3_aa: CATSDPSDRGGNQPQHF
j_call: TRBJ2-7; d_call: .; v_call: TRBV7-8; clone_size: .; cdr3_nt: TGTGCCAGCAGCTCGTATAGAGGGAAGGACTACGAGCAGTACTTC; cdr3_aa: CASSSYRGKDYEQYF
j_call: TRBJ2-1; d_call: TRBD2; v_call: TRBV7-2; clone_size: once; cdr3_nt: TGTGCCAGCAGTGGGGAGACTAGCGGGTTCTACAATGAGCAGTTCTTC; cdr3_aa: CASSGETSGFYNEQFF
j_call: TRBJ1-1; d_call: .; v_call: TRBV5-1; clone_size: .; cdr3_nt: TGCGCCAGCAGCTTGGGACTTCAGAACACTGAAGCTTTCTTT; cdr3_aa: CASSLGLQNTEAFF
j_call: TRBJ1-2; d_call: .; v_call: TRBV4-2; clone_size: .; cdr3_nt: TGTGCCAGCAGCCAAGACTATGGGTATGGCTACACCTTC; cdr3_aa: CASSQDYGYGYTF
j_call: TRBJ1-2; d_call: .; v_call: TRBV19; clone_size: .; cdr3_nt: TGTGCCAGTGGGAACGAGGGGCATGGCTACACCTTC; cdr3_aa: CASGNEGHGYTF
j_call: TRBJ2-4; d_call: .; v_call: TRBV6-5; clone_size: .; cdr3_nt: TGTGCCAGCAGTTACTCCGTAGCGGTGGGAAACATTCAGTACTTC; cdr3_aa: CASSYSVAVGNIQYF
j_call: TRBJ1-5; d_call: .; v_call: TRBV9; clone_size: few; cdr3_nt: TGTGCCAGCAGCGTAAGCCTCAATCAGCCCCAGCATTTT; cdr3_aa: CASSVSLNQPQHF
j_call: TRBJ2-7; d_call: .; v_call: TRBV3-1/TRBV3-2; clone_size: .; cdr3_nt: TGTGCCAGCAGCCGACAGATCTACGAGCAGTACTTC; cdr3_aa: CASSRQIYEQYF
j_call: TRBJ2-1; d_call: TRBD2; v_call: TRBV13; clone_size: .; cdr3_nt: TGTGCCAGCAGCTTAGGTTGGGGGCTAGCGGGGAACAATGAGCAGTTCTTC; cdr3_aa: CASSLGWGLAGNNEQFF
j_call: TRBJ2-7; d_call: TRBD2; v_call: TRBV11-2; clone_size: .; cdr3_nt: TGTGCCAGCAGCCCTCTGGTAGCGGGAACCTACGAGCAGTACTTC; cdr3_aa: CASSPLVAGTYEQYF
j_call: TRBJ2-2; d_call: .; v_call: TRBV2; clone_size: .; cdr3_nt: TGTGCCAGCAGTGACACCAGGGGCACCGGGGAGCTGTTTTTT; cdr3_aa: CASSDTRGTGELFF
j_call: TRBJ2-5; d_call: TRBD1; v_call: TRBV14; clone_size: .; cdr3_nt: TGTGCCAGCAGTCGGACAGGGGACGCGACCCAGTACTTC; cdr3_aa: CASSRTGDATQYF
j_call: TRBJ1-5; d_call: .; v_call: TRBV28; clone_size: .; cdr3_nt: TGTGCCAGCAGGATTTCTTCTAGCAATCAGCCCCAGCATTTT; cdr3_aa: CASRISSSNQPQHF
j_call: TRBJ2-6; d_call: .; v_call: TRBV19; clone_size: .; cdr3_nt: TGTGCCAGTAGTATTCTCCTATCTGGGGCCAACGTCCTGACTTTC; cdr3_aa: CASSILLSGANVLTF
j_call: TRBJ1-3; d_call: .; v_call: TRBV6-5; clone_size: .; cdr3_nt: TGTGCCAGCAGTTACTCGGGACGCTCTGGAAACACCATATATTTT; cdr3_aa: CASSYSGRSGNTIYF
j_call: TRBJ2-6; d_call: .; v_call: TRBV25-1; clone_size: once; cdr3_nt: TGTGCCACCTACTCTGGGGCCAACGTCCTGACTTTC; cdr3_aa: CATYSGANVLTF
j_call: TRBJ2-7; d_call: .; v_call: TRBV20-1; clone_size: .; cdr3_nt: TGCAGTGCTAGTCAGGCTAGCCGGGATGGCGAGCAGTACTTC; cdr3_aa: CSASQASRDGEQYF
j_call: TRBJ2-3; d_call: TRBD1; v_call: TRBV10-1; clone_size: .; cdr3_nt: TGCGCCAGCAGTGCCCGGGACAGCCGCACAGATACGCAGTATTTT; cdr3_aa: CASSARDSRTDTQYF
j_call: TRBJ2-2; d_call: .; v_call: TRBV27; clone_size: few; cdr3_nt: TGTGCCAGCAGTCCAGGGACCGAAGGGGAGCTGTTTTTT; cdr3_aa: CASSPGTEGELFF
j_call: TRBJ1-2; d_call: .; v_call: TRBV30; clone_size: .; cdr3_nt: TGTGCCTGGAGGTTAATCGGACAGCTCTATGGCTACACCTTC; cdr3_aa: CAWRLIGQLYGYTF
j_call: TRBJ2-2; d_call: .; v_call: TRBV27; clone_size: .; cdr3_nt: TGTGCCAGCAAAGAGAACACCGGGGAGCTGTTTTTT; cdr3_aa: CASKENTGELFF
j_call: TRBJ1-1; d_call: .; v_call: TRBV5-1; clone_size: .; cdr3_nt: TGCGCCAGCAGCTTGGCGGGCAGGGGATACACTGAAGCTTTCTTT; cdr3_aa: CASSLAGRGYTEAFF
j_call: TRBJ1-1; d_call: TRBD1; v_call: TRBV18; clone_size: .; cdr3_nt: TGTGCCAGCTCACTTTATGACAGGGGGGCCAACACTGAAGCTTTCTTT; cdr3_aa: CASSLYDRGANTEAFF
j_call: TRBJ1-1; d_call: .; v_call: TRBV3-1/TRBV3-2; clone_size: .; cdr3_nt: TGTGCCAGCAGCCAAGGGGGCATTACGAACACTGAAGCTTTCTTT; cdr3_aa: CASSQGGITNTEAFF
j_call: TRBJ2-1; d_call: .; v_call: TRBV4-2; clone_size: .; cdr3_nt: TGTGCCAGCAGCCAAGATCTGACTCTCACCCCACTGATTGAGCAGTTCTTC; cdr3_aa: CASSQDLTLTPLIEQFF